This T cell receptor (beta chain) was sequenced during a study of identical twins' blood T cells. At least ten counts were recorded for this clonotype. TCRdb used MiXCR to reprocess the 5' RACE reads, holding one entry per CDR3 protein. The table shows 350,000 to 400,000 distinct CDR3 sequences, with about 28% occurring only once. The CDR3 totals 13 residues. V gave up 4 bases and J gave up 5 bases; unmatched junction bases: 1. Germline-derived CDR1 and CDR2 are SGHRS and YFSETQ. Material for sequencing was PBMCs. This sequence was found in a woman between 18 and 49 years old in good health. J is TRBJ2-7 and V is TRBV5-1, with TRBD2 matching over 12 bases. This CDR3 reads CASSRLAGDEQYF. The CDR3, as DNA: TGCGCCAGCAGCAGACTAGCGGGAGACGAGCAGTACTTC.